Shown below are 16 T cell receptor beta chains from a single sample sequenced in a study of regulatory T cells in long-lasting Graves disease. The authors built TCR beta libraries using iRepertoire HTBI primers and Arm-PCR of CDR3 regions. MiXCR, run by TCRdb on the multiplex PCR reads, gives a single entry per CDR3 protein. The sample has some 450,000 distinct CDR3 sequences; about a quarter are singletons. As for time point: persistent/refractory GD, antithyroid drugs over 5 years with positive TRAb. Extracted PBMC RNA gave rise to the TCR library. The sample in question was peripheral blood mononuclear cells (PBMCs), obtained when the disease was refractory, from a patient treated with antithyroid drugs. The receptors were sampled from a female donor with Graves disease.

Note on this clonotype: This clone may be a read error of a much larger clone one base away. The chain employs TRBV28 and TRBJ2-5; D possibly matches TRBD1 or TRBD2 (5 bases each). V gave up 6 bases and J gave up 0 bases, with 14 bases separating them. The CDR3 sequence is 15 residues long. Germline values: CDR1 MDHEN, CDR2 SYDVKM. This CDR3 is CASRGVWGNQETQYF. CDR3 in DNA: TGTGCCAGCAGGGGGGTCTGGGGTAACCAAGAGACCCAGTACTTC.

The chain joins TRBV18 to TRBJ2-1, with a possible D match to TRBD2 (6 bases). The V and J ends lost 0 bases and 10 bases respectively, with 10 bases between them. The germline CDR1 and CDR2 sequences are KGHSH and LQKENI. CDR3 length: 13 residues. CDR3 sequence (DNA): TGTGCCAGCTCACCACCCGGGACTTCCGAGCAGTTCTTC. This translates into CASSPPGTSEQFF.

In this sample, this clonotype turned up a few times. J is TRBJ1-1 and V is TRBV27; TRBD1 is a possible D gene (5 bases). Germline CDR1 reads MNHEY; CDR2 reads SMNVEV (reference sequence). Trimming shortened V by 0 bases and J by 0 bases, and 17 bases separated the two germline ends. The CDR3 totals 18 residues. The CDR3 nucleotides are TGTGCCAGCAGTTTATCTTACGTAGGGGCCCCAATGAACACTGAAGCTTTCTTT. Residues: CASSLSYVGAPMNTEAFF.

This chain uses TRBV20-1 with TRBJ2-7; D is ambiguous. Germline values: CDR1 DFQATT, CDR2 SNEGSKA (reference sequence). Trimming removed 2 bases at V and 2 bases at J, with 16 bases between. The CDR3 contains 15 residues. The CDR3 is CSARTPRLSAYEQYF. DNA for the CDR3: TGCAGTGCTAGAACCCCCCGACTGTCAGCCTACGAGCAGTACTTC.

In regard to this clonotype: Relative to the germline gene, one junction end is altered; a read error may explain this. This chain connects TRBV12-3 or TRBV12-4 to TRBJ2-6; TRBD1 matches at 10 bases. The CDR3 contains 18 residues. CDR3 DNA sequence: TGTGCCAGCAGTATTCGGACAGGGGGTGACTCTGGGACCAACGTCCTGACTTTC. Translation gives CASSIRTGGDSGTNVLTF.

This chain joins TRBV29-1 and TRBJ2-1, with 12 bases matching TRBD2. The CDR3 runs to 13 residues. The ends lost 4 bases at V and 8 bases at J; junction bases unmatched: 3. CDR1 and CDR2 from the germline V gene are SQVTM and ANQGSEA. The CDR3, as DNA: TGCAGCGTTGGACTAGCGGGAGTCTATGAGCAGTTCTTC. It translates to CSVGLAGVYEQFF.

The V and J genes are TRBV7-8 and TRBJ2-5; D is unclear. Trimming shortened V by 5 bases and J by 5 bases, and 18 bases separated the two germline ends. The CDR3 totals 15 residues. Germline V lookup: CDR1 SGHVS, CDR2 FQNEAQ. CDR3 in amino acids: CASSRRSVPAETQYF. CDR3 coding DNA: TGTGCCAGCAGCCGCCGGTCGGTCCCCGCGGAGACCCAGTACTTC.

This clonotype has ten or more counts. V is TRBV2 and J is TRBJ2-7; D may be TRBD2 (5 bases). V lost 8 bases, J lost 2 bases, and 13 bases lay in between. Germline V gene data show CDR1 as SNHLY and CDR2 as FYNNEI. The CDR3 contains 13 residues. This CDR3 is CASRYNGAYEQYF. CDR3 DNA: TGTGCCAGCCGATATAACGGGGCCTACGAGCAGTACTTC.

There are a few counts of this clonotype. The rearrangement uses TRBV20-1 and TRBJ2-7; 11 bases match TRBD2. CDR1 DFQATT and CDR2 SNEGSKA come from the germline V gene (reference sequence). CDR3 length: 15 residues. Losses at the gene ends were 0 bases for V and 4 bases for J; bases not matched to a gene: 5. The CDR3, as DNA: TGCAGTGCTAGAGATAGGCTAGCGGGAGGATACGAGCAGTACTTC. It specifies CSARDRLAGGYEQYF.

This clonotype was recorded a few times. The CDR3 loop is CSAFTDPRYEQYF. In nucleotides, the CDR3 is TGCAGTGCTTTTACGGACCCCCGCTACGAGCAGTACTTC. This chain uses TRBV20-1 with TRBJ2-7; D is ambiguous. There are 13 residues in the CDR3. The V gene's germline CDR1 is DFQATT and CDR2 SNEGSKA (reference sequence). Trimming took off 5 bases at V and 3 bases at J, with 14 bases between the two ends.

This clonotype was recorded a few times. The rearrangement uses TRBV7-2 and TRBJ2-7; D not certain. Germline V gene data show CDR1 as SGHTA and CDR2 as FQGNSA. V lost 1 base and J lost 1, with 11 bases in between. This CDR3 has 15 amino acids. The CDR3 DNA sequence: TGTGCCAGCAGCTTAGGAAGTGGGAAGTCCTACGAGCAGTACTTC. It codes for CASSLGSGKSYEQYF.

This clonotype was recorded a few times. V is TRBV20-1 and J is TRBJ1-1; 9 bases agree with TRBD1. After removal of 0 bases from V and 1 base from J, the junction contained 9 bases not matched to a gene. Per the germline V gene, CDR1 is DFQATT and CDR2 is SNEGSKA (reference sequence). CDR3 length: 17 residues. The CDR3 sequence: CSARDLLDRGGNTEAFF. The CDR3 DNA is TGCAGTGCTAGAGATCTCCTGGACAGGGGAGGGAACACTGAAGCTTTCTTT.

This clonotype was detected only a few times. V is TRBV20-1 and J is TRBJ2-1; a weak D match, TRBD2 (5 bases). Trimming stripped 2 bases from V and 8 bases from J, with 19 bases between. The length of the CDR3 is 15 residues. Germline V gene sequence: CDR1 DFQATT, CDR2 SNEGSKA (reference sequence). The CDR3 protein is CSARQRTYGSDEQFF. The CDR3 nucleotides are TGCAGTGCTAGACAACGGACTTATGGGTCCGATGAGCAGTTCTTC.

This clonotype was observed a few times. The chain carries TRBV30 and TRBJ1-6; TRBD1 matches 10 bases. Unmatched junction bases numbered 6, after V lost 3 bases and J lost 10 bases. CDR1 is GTSNPN and CDR2 is SVGIG in the germline V gene (reference sequence). The CDR3 loop spans 14 amino acids. The CDR3 DNA follows: TGTGCCTGGAGCCCGGACAGGGGGAGGTCACCCCTCCACTTT. It specifies CAWSPDRGRSPLHF. The full variable domain, in which reference TRBV30 and TRBJ1-6 provide the parts outside the CDR3, is SQTIHQWPATLVQPVGSPLSLECTVEGTSNPNLYWYRQAAGRGLQLLFYSVGIGQISSEVPQNLSASRPQDRQFILSSKKLLLSDSGFYLCAWSPDRGRSPLHFGNGTRLTVT.

This clonotype was recorded a few times. V is TRBV13 and J is TRBJ2-5; D gene unclear. This CDR3 is built from 12 residues. V lost 2 bases to trimming and J lost 5 bases, with 6 bases between them. CDR1 is PRHDT, CDR2 FYEKMQ, per germline (reference sequence). CDR3 region: CASSLFSETQYF. The CDR3 bases are TGTGCCAGCAGCTTATTCAGTGAGACCCAGTACTTC.

This clonotype was counted ten times or more. The V call is TRBV28, the J call TRBJ1-5, with 7 bases fitting TRBD1. V trimming: 7 bases; J trimming: 0 bases; junction bases outside the gene matches: 6. Germline CDR1 is MDHEN and CDR2 is SYDVKM. The CDR3 consists of 15 residues. DNA for the CDR3: TGTGCCAGCAAGCTAGGGGGCTATAGCAATCAGCCCCAGCATTTT. Its protein is CASKLGGYSNQPQHF. Based on the CDR3 plus reference TRBV28 and TRBJ1-5, the full variable domain is DVKVTQSSRYLVKRTGEKVFLECVQDMDHENMFWYRQDPGLGLRLIYFSYDVKMKEKGDIPEGYSVSREKKERFSLILESASTNQTSMYLCASKLGGYSNQPQHFGDGTRLSIL.